This T cell receptor beta chain was sequenced for a study of breast tumors, draining lymph nodes, adjacent tissues (dated by TCRdb to between 2015 and 2016). Study-wide context: Breast cancer patients provided tumor, adjacent nontumor tissue and axillary lymph nodes, and the study compared the TCR beta repertoires across these three sources. The study aimed to assess the relationships and possible T-cell exchange between tumor, surrounding tissue and draining lymph node repertoires in human breast cancer. What the work shows at the level of the full study, not this receptor alone: In luminal-like breast cancer, tumor and nontumor tissue repertoires resembled each other significantly more than in basal-like breast cancer. T-cell repertoire diversity in tumors was found to be lower than in lymph nodes but higher than in nontumor tissue, and preferential V and J gene usage was observed. The study presented the conclusion that tumor T cells originate in lymph nodes as consistent with a hypothesis, not as something directly demonstrated. The data were considered consistent with most tumor T cells being derived from the lymph node and subsequently expanding within tumor tissue.

The lymph node samples were taken from the axillary draining lymph nodes of breast cancer patients. This clonotype was found many times. Its antigen is still unknown. Per-base quality was not reported, and no clone a single base away is much larger than it. Sequencing was carried out with an Illumina HiSeq 2000. TCR beta chain libraries were generated through multiplex PCR amplification. High-throughput sequencing was used to analyze the amplified TCR beta chain products. Using fastp trimming at Q25 and MiXCR clonotype assembly, TCRdb reanalyzed the public sequencing data and kept in-frame beta chains. When rows share a CDR3 protein, they turn into one entry using the most common DNA and genes. For this sample there are some 250,000 distinct CDR3 sequences; 30% to 35% appear just once. The ten largest account for approximately 3.6% of the sample. The source material was axillary lymph node tissue. This clonotype was obtained from a female donor with breast cancer. Some clones in this sample may be carry-over from other donors' samples.

The CDR3 here reads CSASLQGRETQYF. The nucleotide sequence is given as TGCAGTGCTAGCCTACAGGGAAGGGAGACCCAGTACTTC. The chain uses TRBV20-1 and TRBJ2-5; D gene: possibly TRBD1, on 6 matching bases. The CDR3, cysteine through phenylalanine, is 13 amino acids long. This entry keeps only the CDR3 DNA: 39 bases, framed from base 1. V is cut by 3 bases and J by 5 bases, and the space between the germline ends is 13 bases. The germline V gene (reference sequence) gives CDR1 as DFQATT and CDR2 as SNEGSKA.